The T cell receptor (beta chain) under discussion was sequenced for a study of blood T cell repertoires in COVID-19. Study summary: Specimens from acute and convalescent COVID-19 originated in the United States, Italy and Spain.

V lost 11 bases, J lost 0 bases, and 10 bases lay in between. There are 13 residues in the CDR3. Participants reported their clinical history, and cohort assignment relied on those reports. Here immunoSEQ multiplex PCR was the method, and the copy in TCRdb shows in-frame clones only, minus some. The sample comprises 200,000 or so clones, approximately 90% of which are singletons, and roughly 2.5% rests with the top ten. The material sequenced was PBMCs or T cells enriched from blood (not recorded which). V usage is TRBV23-1 and J usage is TRBJ2-2; D perhaps matches TRBD2 (5 bases). TRBV23-1 is given ORF status, its function remaining uncertain. The sequence came from a woman in her twenties or thirties who had recovered from COVID-19. The CDR3 DNA follows: TGCGCCGGGAGCCACGCGAACACCGGGGAGCTGTTTTTT. Protein: CAGSHANTGELFF.